The subject of this entry is one TCR beta chain. This receptor's antigen is unknown. No qualities accompany the bases; no much larger clone lies one base away. CD8 naive samples consisted of CD45RO-negative cells that were positively selected for CCR7, yielding a CD45RA+CCR7+ population without TemRA cells. Donors were healthy HIV-negative adults with no recently reported acute infections or vaccinations. Every donor was a Caucasian adult residing in Nashville, Tennessee, USA. Blood was collected by leukapheresis, and PBMCs were isolated by Ficoll-Histopaque density gradient centrifugation and then cryopreserved in liquid nitrogen vapor phase. Analytical flow cytometry was used to check the purity and quantity of every magnetically sorted T cell population. From each sorted fraction, genomic DNA was isolated and quantified by UV absorbance on a Nanodrop 2000c. Using the deep immunoSEQ assay, multiplex PCR amplified TCR CDR3 regions from genomic DNA. Extracted genomic DNA from each cell subset was spread evenly across all wells of several immunoSEQ 96-well plates, with each plate serving as a replicate. For sorted subsets, each replicate PCR was loaded with 200 to 250 ng genomic DNA, equivalent to some 27,000 T cell genomes. Purified libraries were measured with a Qubit 3.0 fluorometer, size-checked on a Bioanalyzer 2100, and measured again with the KAPA Library Quantification kit. A separate single-read 150-cycle Illumina NextSeq 550 flow cell was used to sequence each immunoSEQ 96-well plate. The study's processing was this. Because only junctional sequences without quality scores were contained in the immunoSEQ output, filtering matching that applied to full-length reads could not be performed. To assign V/J genes and CDR3, sequences were annotated against IMGT germline references using PyIR, a Python wrapper for IgBLAST v1.9. Reads were removed for weak V/J assignments (E-value above 1e-6), missing CDR3, stop codons, out-of-frame junctions, or ambiguous translated residues. V3J clonotypes were defined as sequences sharing the same inferred V gene, J gene, and CDR3 amino acid sequence. Percentage overlap between repertoires was computed as shared unique clonotypes divided by the size of the smaller repertoire. Three approaches were used to assess repertoire richness: RTK rarefaction, the Chao1 estimator, and Recon v2.1 estimates of unobserved clonotypes. Generation probabilities were computed with OLGA for all TCRbeta clonotypes obtained by the gDNA method from several donors. Held by TCRdb, this immuneACCESS table contains in-frame sequences only and omits some clones. Under half of the omission traces to an unresolved V gene where checked; the cause of the rest is unknown. The V and J calls and clone size are taken from that table; D and trimming were inferred from the DNA. The sample table holds about 2.2 million clones, of which over 85% were seen once. The ten largest make up under 2% of the sample.

The data belong to a study of shared clonotypes between healthy human individuals (TCRdb year 2020). The study in broad terms: The cohort included a few men and a couple of women between 18 and 49 years of age. For each donor, three plates each were used for CD4 naive and CD4 memory, two plates were used for CD8 naive, and one plate was used for CD8 memory. The study deeply sequenced blood TCR repertoires of five healthy adults to estimate repertoire size and the extent of clonotype sharing between individuals. Different laboratories and diverse techniques were used to prepare libraries and sequence TCR repertoires, to increase sequencing depth and limit assay-specific biases. Each donor's leukapheresis produced roughly between about 0.85 and 10 billion PBMCs. General conclusions and limits of the study: Naive subsets generally had larger estimated clonotype richness than memory subsets did. Sharing across a few donors was observed for approximately 5% of naive CD4, 3% to 3.5% of naive CD8, 2.3% of memory CD4, and roughly 0.4% of memory CD8 clonotypes. Based on pairwise subsampling, the degree of clonotype sharing among donors was expected to be affected by sequencing depth. Sampling was limited to blood, and TCR repertoires in tissue likely differ from TCR repertoires in blood. Rarefaction of sorted-subset datasets indicated incomplete sequencing despite the large sequencing depth. Because the study included a small number of donors, the genetic and exposure-history diversity represented was limited. Clonotypes shared by all four sorted-subset donors showed higher generation probabilities than non-shared clonotypes.

At the junction V is shortened by 5 bases and J by 7 bases, with 15 bases in between. CDR1 and CDR2, looked up from the germline V gene (reference sequence), are SEHNR and FQNEAQ. The CDR3 runs 14 residues from the cysteine to the phenylalanine. The only DNA kept is the CDR3, 42 bases in frame from the first base. The chain is assembled from TRBV7-9 and TRBJ2-1, with a weak D call of TRBD1 (6 bases match). The source material was naive CD8+ T cells from PBMCs. The sample's cell subset or site label, decoded: CD45RA+CCR7+. This clonotype originated in a man younger than 30 in good health. Some clones in this sample may be carry-over from other donors' samples. The CDR3 reads CASSQILRGNEQFF. The DNA sequence is TGTGCCAGCAGCCAAATACTTAGGGGGAATGAGCAGTTCTTC.